This T cell receptor (beta chain) was observed in a study of shared clonotypes between healthy human individuals. Study observations and caveats: Sharing of clonotypes among donors was expected to vary with sequencing depth. Sharing across four donors was highest in naive CD4 (around 5%) and lowest in memory CD8 (about 0.4%).

To note about this clone: The antigen is unknown.

V was cut by 2 bases and J by 5 bases, with 16 bases left in between. The CDR3 has 15 amino acids. Per germline, CDR1 SGHRS and CDR2 YFSETQ. The repertoire was sequenced with immunoSEQ multiplex PCR; TCRdb's copy has only in-frame clones and lacks some. The sample shows approximately 2,000,000 clones, under 95% of them seen only once. This receptor was taken from a man aged 18 to 29 in good health. Some clones in this sample may be carry-over from other donors' samples. The chain couples TRBV5-1 to TRBJ2-5; D uncertain. Material for sequencing was naive CD4+ T cells from PBMCs. Subset indicated: CD45RA+ positively selected. The CDR3 coding sequence is TGCGCCAGCAGCTTTCTTGGGATTTTCGGGGAGACCCAGTACTTC. It is translated as CASSFLGIFGETQYF. Full variable domain (rest looked up from reference TRBV5-1 and TRBJ2-5): KAGVTQTPRYLIKTRGQQVTLSCSPISGHRSVSWYQQTPGQGLQFLFEYFSETQRNKGNFPGRFSGRQFSNSRSEMNVSTLELGDSALYLCASSFLGIFGETQYFGPGTRLLVL.